Shown below are 30 T cell receptor beta chains from a single sample sequenced in a study of a mutant IDH1 vaccine in newly diagnosed glioma. The assay was immunoSEQ multiplex PCR, and TCRdb's table has in-frame clones only and misses some. Altogether about 94,000 clones are present, about nine tenths being singletons, with the ten largest covering 0.75% to 0.95%. The time point is: week 47, end of study. Vaccination used 300 ug of mutant IDH1 20-mer peptide per dose, with topical imiquimod. These receptors' targets are unknown. The material was PBMCs, obtained from a glioma patient whose treatment included an IDH1 peptide vaccine. The receptors were gathered from a woman aged 45-65 years with glioma.

The CDR3 DNA sequence: TGTGCCAGCAGTGCGGACAGGTGGAACACTGAAGCTTTCTTT. Its translation is CASSADRWNTEAFF. The rearrangement links TRBV2 to TRBJ1-1; 7 nucleotides agree with TRBD1. The CDR3 runs 14 residues. Germline V CDR1 and CDR2: SNHLY, FYNNEI. The trim removed 4 bases at V and 1 base at J, leaving 3 bases unmatched.

The V gene is TRBV19, the J gene TRBJ2-7, with 9 bases matching TRBD2. V lost 1 base, J lost 4 bases, and 5 bases stayed unmatched. Germline V CDR1 and CDR2: LNHDA, SQIVND (reference sequence). The CDR3 length is 15 residues. CDR3 bases: TGTGCCAGTAGTATAGGGGCTAGCGGGGCGTACGAGCAGTACTTC. Translated, it gives CASSIGASGAYEQYF.

The genes are TRBV5-4 and TRBJ2-1; no firm D call. CDR1 and CDR2 (germline): SGHNT, YYREEE (reference sequence). V was clipped by 5 bases and J by 3 bases, with 12 bases between them. This CDR3 is 14 amino acids long. The CDR3 protein is CASSFPSGYNEQFF. DNA of the CDR3: TGTGCCAGCAGTTTCCCTTCGGGCTACAATGAGCAGTTCTTC.

V and J are TRBV12-5 and TRBJ2-7; 14 positions match TRBD2. This CDR3 is 18 amino acids long. Per germline, CDR1 LGHNT and CDR2 FRNRAP. V gave up 2 bases and J gave up 4 bases; unmatched junction bases: 10. The chain's CDR3 is CASGLTLGTSGSRYEQYF. The CDR3 DNA follows: TGTGCTAGTGGTTTGACCCTGGGGACTAGCGGGAGTAGATACGAGCAGTACTTC.

This chain uses TRBV6-5 with TRBJ2-7, with 13 positions matching TRBD2. This CDR3 spans 14 amino acids. Germline CDR1 reads MNHEY; CDR2 reads SVGAGI. Trimming cost V 7 bases and J 4 bases; bases outside gene matches: 4. The DNA of the CDR3 is TGTGCCAGCAAAGGACTAGCGGGAGAATACGAGCAGTACTTC. Translation: CASKGLAGEYEQYF.

This clone showed up just a few times. CDR3 protein: CASSLGQGGYEQYF. CDR3 DNA: TGTGCCAGCAGCCTCGGACAGGGGGGCTACGAGCAGTACTTC. The chain combines TRBV9 with TRBJ2-7; 10 positions match TRBD1. The CDR3 spans 14 residues. Germline V lookup: CDR1 SGDLS, CDR2 YYNGEE. The junction had 4 bases not matched to a gene; V was cut back by 4 bases and J by 3 bases.

This clone appeared a few times. The V gene is TRBV10-1, the J gene TRBJ1-1; D gene unclear. This CDR3 spans 14 amino acids. Trimming shortened V by 3 bases and J by 4 bases, and 12 bases separated the two germline ends. CDR1 and CDR2 from the germline V gene are WNHNN and SYGVQD (reference sequence). The DNA of the CDR3 is TGCGCCAGCAGTGAAGGCAGGATCGGCACTGAAGCTTTCTTT. It translates to CASSEGRIGTEAFF.

This chain joins TRBV11-2 and TRBJ2-7; no definite D call. Between the trimmed V and J ends, which lost 5 bases and 5 bases, there was a span of 10 bases. CDR3 length: 12 amino acids. Germline V lookup: CDR1 SGHAT, CDR2 FQNNGV. The DNA for the CDR3 is TGTGCCAGCAGCGCCTTTCTGAACGAGCAGTACTTC. Its translation is CASSAFLNEQYF.

The V and J genes are TRBV5-1 and TRBJ2-1; no definite D call. Germline V gives CDR1 SGHRS, CDR2 YFSETQ. V lost 0 bases to trimming and J lost 7 bases, with 5 bases between them. The length of the CDR3 is 12 residues. The DNA of the CDR3 is TGCGCCAGCAGCTTGGAGGGAAATGAGCAGTTCTTC. Translating it yields CASSLEGNEQFF.

The J gene is TRBJ2-5, the V gene TRBV19, with D tentatively TRBD2 (6 bases). With the DNA end fitting TRBJ2-7 better, the J assignment may be wrong. Germline CDR1 LNHDA, CDR2 SQIVND (reference sequence). The CDR3 extends over 14 amino acids. The CDR3 DNA follows: TGTGCCAGTAGTATCATTGGGGGGTCCTACGAGCAGTACTTC. This translates into CASSIIGGSYEQYF.

The V call is TRBV6-5, the J call TRBJ2-7; 7 nucleotides line up with TRBD1. V gave up 6 bases and J gave up 0 bases; unmatched junction bases: 8. The CDR3 is 15 residues long. Germline CDR1 MNHEY, CDR2 SVGAGI. The CDR3 region has the DNA TGTGCCAGCAGCACGGACAGGCTGAGCTCCTACGAGCAGTACTTC. Translated, it gives CASSTDRLSSYEQYF.

This chain connects TRBV10-1 to TRBJ2-7; 10 positions match TRBD1. Germline values: CDR1 WNHNN, CDR2 SYGVQD (reference sequence). The CDR3 has 16 residues. The V and J ends lost 0 bases and 5 bases, in that order; junction bases with no gene match: 7. The CDR3 DNA follows: TGCGCCAGCAGTGAGTCGGGGGACAGGGGTTGGGACGAGCAGTACTTC. Encoded protein: CASSESGDRGWDEQYF.

The CDR3 sequence is CASSQEGGHRVNTEAFF. DNA of the CDR3: TGCGCCAGCAGCCAAGAGGGGGGACACAGGGTGAACACTGAAGCTTTCTTT. This chain joins TRBV4-1 and TRBJ1-1; the D gene is possibly TRBD1 (6 bases). This CDR3 has 17 amino acids. The germline gives CDR1 MGHRA, CDR2 YSYEKL. V dropped 0 bases and J dropped 0 bases, with 14 bases sitting between them.

This rearrangement joins TRBV19 to TRBJ1-5; tentatively, D is TRBD1 (5 bases). From germline, CDR1 is LNHDA and CDR2 SQIVND (reference sequence). The CDR3 covers 14 residues. Trimming cost V 5 bases and J 7 bases, with 15 bases left between them. Here the CDR3 reads CASSPGPKGQPQHF. CDR3 nucleotide sequence: TGTGCCAGTAGTCCAGGGCCAAAGGGGCAGCCCCAGCATTTT.

The genes are TRBV6-1 and TRBJ2-7; D is possibly TRBD2 (5 bases). The germline gives CDR1 MNHNS, CDR2 SASEGT. This CDR3 contains 17 residues. Trimming pared 4 bases from V and 4 bases from J, leaving 23 bases between. The CDR3 protein is CASSGGFLAESRYEQYF. DNA of the CDR3: TGTGCCAGCAGTGGAGGGTTTCTAGCAGAGAGTAGGTACGAGCAGTACTTC.

V is TRBV19 and J is TRBJ1-3; D gene ambiguous. The CDR3 length is 13 residues. Per the germline V gene, CDR1 is LNHDA and CDR2 is SQIVND (reference sequence). Trimming took 3 bases from V and 4 from J, leaving 7 bases between them. In DNA form, the CDR3 reads TGTGCCAGTAGTATGGGATTGGGAAACACCATATATTTT. It yields the protein CASSMGLGNTIYF. The whole variable domain, remainder taken from reference TRBV19 and TRBJ1-3, is DGGITQSPKYLFRKEGQNVTLSCEQNLNHDAMYWYRQDPGQGLRLIYYSQIVNDFQKGDIAEGYSVSREKKESFPLTVTSAQKNPTAFYLCASSMGLGNTIYFGEGSWLTVV.

There are a few counts of this clone. Other DNA sequences in this sample translate to the same CDR3. This sequence joins TRBV27 and TRBJ1-3; D is unresolved. The CDR3 loop spans 13 amino acids. V was pared by 2 bases and J by 4 bases, with 6 bases between. The germline CDR1 and CDR2 sequences are MNHEY and SMNVEV (reference sequence). CDR3 protein: CASSLERGNTIYF. CDR3 nucleotides: TGTGCCAGCAGTTTAGAGCGAGGAAACACCATATATTTT.

The rearrangement links TRBV7-2 to TRBJ2-6; 8 nucleotides agree with TRBD1. The CDR3 runs 16 residues. The germline gives CDR1 SGHTA, CDR2 FQGNSA. The V gene end was trimmed by 5 bases and the J gene end by 0 bases; junction bases not matched to a gene: 3. The CDR3 region is CASSRDRHSGANVLTF. The CDR3 DNA follows: TGTGCCAGCAGCCGGGACAGGCACTCTGGGGCCAACGTCCTGACTTTC.

The chain joins TRBV5-1 to TRBJ2-7; tentative D call: TRBD2 (6 bases). V was clipped by 3 bases and J by 2 bases, with 12 bases between them. CDR1 and CDR2 from the germline V gene are SGHRS and YFSETQ. The length of the CDR3 is 14 residues. CDR3 sequence (DNA): TGCGCCAGCAGCTCCGGGACTCAAGCCTACGAGCAGTACTTC. Amino acid sequence: CASSSGTQAYEQYF.

This clone was counted only a few times. The CDR3, as DNA: TGTGCCAGCAGCTTGGGGACAGGGTTGCGTAATGAAAAACTGTTTTTT. It specifies CASSLGTGLRNEKLFF. The chain recombines TRBV5-6 with TRBJ1-4; 8 positions agree with TRBD1. The CDR3 runs to 16 residues. Per germline, CDR1 SGHDT and CDR2 YYEEEE. The V and J ends lost 0 bases and 4 bases, in that order; junction bases with no gene match: 5.

The V call is TRBV21-1, the J call TRBJ2-7. TRBV21-1 is annotated as a pseudogene. The CDR3 runs 16 residues. The chain's CDR3 is CASSKAGLPVGYEQYF. In DNA form, the CDR3 reads TGTGCCAGCAGCAAAGCCGGTCTTCCCGTGGGCTACGAGCAGTACTTC.

This sequence joins TRBV5-1 and TRBJ2-7; 14 nucleotides agree with TRBD2. Trimming cost V 8 bases and J 2 bases; bases outside gene matches: 3. This CDR3 is built from 14 residues. CDR1 is SGHRS, CDR2 YFSETQ, per germline. The CDR3 DNA is TGCGCCAGTCGACTAGCGGGAGGGACCTACGAGCAGTACTTC. This translates into CASRLAGGTYEQYF.

This chain joins TRBV28 and TRBJ1-2; 8 bases line up with TRBD1. The CDR3 extends over 14 amino acids. V dropped 1 base and J dropped 9; count of bases not matched to a gene: 7. From germline, CDR1 is MDHEN and CDR2 SYDVKM. CDR3 nucleotides: TGTGCCAGCAGTTTATCTGACAGGGGCCGAAGCTACACCTTC. As protein: CASSLSDRGRSYTF.

The genes are TRBV9 and TRBJ2-5; tentatively, D is TRBD1 (5 bases). Trimming shortened V by 0 bases and J by 4 bases, and 10 bases separated the two germline ends. The CDR3 covers 14 residues. The germline V gene encodes CDR1 SGDLS and CDR2 YYNGEE. The CDR3 sequence: CASSVGQGGETQYF. CDR3 coding DNA: TGTGCCAGCAGCGTAGGCCAGGGTGGAGAGACCCAGTACTTC.

The chain has TRBV6-6 and TRBJ2-5; 8 bases align to TRBD2. V lost 5 bases, J lost 5 bases, and 7 bases stayed unmatched. CDR1 and CDR2 from the germline V gene are MNHNY and SVGAGI (reference sequence). The CDR3 has 14 amino acids. The CDR3 DNA sequence: TGTGCCAGCAGTCCTGGACTAGCTGGGGAGACCCAGTACTTC. Translation gives CASSPGLAGETQYF.

The rearrangement joins TRBV11-2 to TRBJ2-2; 8 positions match TRBD1. Germline loops: CDR1 SGHAT, CDR2 FQNNGV. The V segment lost 5 bases and the J segment 4 bases; nucleotides outside the gene matches: 3. The CDR3 is made up of 14 amino acids. The CDR3 bases are TGTGCCAGCAGCAGGGACAGGACCACCGGGGAGCTGTTTTTT. Protein: CASSRDRTTGELFF.

V gene TRBV29-1 combines with J gene TRBJ1-1, with 9 nucleotides matching TRBD1. The CDR3 totals 13 residues. Germline lookup yields CDR1 SQVTM and CDR2 ANQGSEA. V shed 7 bases, J shed 0 bases, and the junction held 3 bases outside the gene matches. The DNA for the CDR3 is TGCAGCGACGGACAGGGGATGAACACTGAAGCTTTCTTT. Its protein is CSDGQGMNTEAFF. The full variable domain, rest sourced from reference TRBV29-1 and TRBJ1-1, is SAVISQKPSRDICQRGTSLTIQCQVDSQVTMMFWYRQQPGQSLTLIATANQGSEATYESGFVIDKFPISRPNLTFSTLTVSNMSPEDSSIYLCSDGQGMNTEAFFGQGTRLTVV.

This clone was observed a single time. The genes are TRBV7-9 and TRBJ2-1, with 10 bases matching TRBD1. Per the germline V gene, CDR1 is SEHNR and CDR2 is FQNEAQ (reference sequence). The CDR3 is made up of 14 amino acids. The trim removed 1 base at V and 9 bases at J, leaving 3 bases unmatched. The CDR3 region is CASSLGTGGREQFF. CDR3 coding DNA: TGTGCCAGCAGCTTAGGGACAGGGGGTCGTGAGCAGTTCTTC. Together with reference TRBV7-9 and TRBJ2-1, the CDR3 gives the full variable domain: DTGVSQNPRHKITKRGQNVTFRCDPISEHNRLYWYRQTLGQGPEFLTYFQNEAQLEKSRLLSDRFSAERPKGSFSTLEIQRTEQGDSAMYLCASSLGTGGREQFFGPGTRLTVL.

V usage is TRBV6-5 and J usage is TRBJ2-3; 8 bases match TRBD1. CDR1 and CDR2 (germline): MNHEY, SVGAGI. The CDR3 sequence is 14 residues long. Losses at the gene ends were 4 bases for V and 6 bases for J; bases not matched to a gene: 6. The CDR3: CASSSQGAGDTQYF. The CDR3 coding sequence is TGTGCCAGCAGTTCCCAGGGGGCTGGGGATACGCAGTATTTT.

This clone came up a few times. The rearrangement joins TRBV5-1 to TRBJ2-2, with D possibly TRBD2 on 5 matching bases. V was shortened by 4 bases and J by 5 bases, with 6 bases between the two germline ends. The CDR3 sequence is 12 residues long. CDR1 is SGHRS and CDR2 is YFSETQ in the germline V gene. The CDR3 protein is CASSRGTGELFF. CDR3 bases: TGCGCCAGCAGCCGAGGGACCGGGGAGCTGTTTTTT. The full variable domain, in which reference TRBV5-1 and TRBJ2-2 provide the parts outside the CDR3, is KAGVTQTPRYLIKTRGQQVTLSCSPISGHRSVSWYQQTPGQGLQFLFEYFSETQRNKGNFPGRFSGRQFSNSRSEMNVSTLELGDSALYLCASSRGTGELFFGEGSRLTVL.